This is a list of T cell receptor beta chains from one sample in a study of T cells in Graves' hyperthyroidism and ophthalmopathy. TCRdb independently ran MiXCR on the multiplex PCR reads; one entry per CDR3 protein. The profile shows 470,000 or so distinct CDR3 sequences, 20% to 25% of them singletons. Sequencing was performed on blood. The receptors were sampled from a man aged 18-30 years with Graves' hyperthyroidism. Each CDR3 is given with its conserved first and last residue. The order of the fields is J gene, D gene, V gene, CDR3 protein. A D gene is named only where the DNA matches it firmly.

J: TRBJ2-7
D: NA
V: TRBV5-1
CDR3: CASSFQQGSYYEQYF

J: TRBJ1-2
D: TRBD1
V: TRBV28
CDR3: CASSPRTGWGLYGYTF

J: TRBJ1-1
D: NA
V: TRBV6-5
CDR3: CASSYLRGNTEAFF

J: TRBJ1-1
D: TRBD1
V: TRBV25-1
CDR3: CASSTSGTANTEAFF

J: TRBJ2-5
D: NA
V: TRBV30
CDR3: CAWAHSQETQYF

J: TRBJ2-7
D: TRBD2
V: TRBV7-2
CDR3: CASSSPGLAGPEQYF

J: TRBJ1-1
D: NA
V: TRBV18
CDR3: CASSHQGTEAFF

J: TRBJ1-6
D: NA
V: TRBV30
CDR3: CAWRRTRGALHF

J: TRBJ1-3
D: NA
V: TRBV12-3/TRBV12-4
CDR3: CASSLEASSSGNTIYF

J: TRBJ2-7
D: NA
V: TRBV6-5
CDR3: CASSYSARDEQYF

J: TRBJ1-2
D: TRBD1
V: TRBV6-5
CDR3: CASSYLRQGAGYGYTF

J: TRBJ2-5
D: TRBD2
V: TRBV9
CDR3: CASSASQGLAGETQYF

J: TRBJ2-2
D: NA
V: TRBV15
CDR3: CATSRARGAGGELFF

J: TRBJ1-1
D: NA
V: TRBV7-9
CDR3: CASSPFSTGGTEASF

J: TRBJ2-4
D: NA
V: TRBV2
CDR3: CASTQWQGGNIQYF